Shown below are 3 T cell receptor beta chains from a single sample sequenced in a study of OX40 agonist ivuxolimab in advanced cancers. Libraries were prepared through the immunoSEQ multiplex PCR assay. In its TCRdb copy, this immuneACCESS table keeps in-frame sequences only and misses some clones. Where compared with another copy, unresolved V genes explain less than half of these, and the others have no known cause. In all, the sample holds approximately 57,000 clones, and more than 80% of those were seen once. The top ten constitute over 0.6% of the sample. Source: CD4+ or CD8+ T cells sorted from blood, taken in a trial of the OX40 agonist ivuxolimab. These TCRs come from an adult with an advanced solid tumor such as melanoma, head and neck, liver or kidney cancer.

V usage is TRBV13 and J usage is TRBJ2-3; 9 positions agree with TRBD2. Unmatched junction bases numbered 5, after V lost 5 bases and J lost 2 bases. The CDR3 has 15 amino acids. From germline, CDR1 is PRHDT and CDR2 FYEKMQ (reference sequence). This CDR3 is CASSLAGRDTDTQYF. In nucleotides, the CDR3 is TGTGCCAGCAGCCTAGCGGGGCGGGACACAGATACGCAGTATTTT.

The V gene is TRBV25-1, the J gene TRBJ1-1, with TRBD1 matching 7 bases. The CDR3 is 17 residues long. V shed 1 base, J shed 1 base, and the junction held 9 bases outside the gene matches. Germline CDR1 and CDR2: MGHDK and SYGVNS. The CDR3 DNA sequence: TGTGCCAGCAGTGAATCGAGACCCGGGACAGCGAACACTGAAGCTTTCTTT. It specifies CASSESRPGTANTEAFF.

The rearrangement links TRBV4-1 to TRBJ2-3; D might be TRBD2 (6 bases). This CDR3 is 16 amino acids long. Germline V gene sequence: CDR1 MGHRA, CDR2 YSYEKL. V dropped 6 bases and J dropped 0 bases, with 16 bases sitting between them. The CDR3 sequence: CASSPSGGASTDTQYF. CDR3 nucleotides: TGCGCCAGCAGTCCCTCCGGGGGAGCGAGCACAGATACGCAGTATTTT.